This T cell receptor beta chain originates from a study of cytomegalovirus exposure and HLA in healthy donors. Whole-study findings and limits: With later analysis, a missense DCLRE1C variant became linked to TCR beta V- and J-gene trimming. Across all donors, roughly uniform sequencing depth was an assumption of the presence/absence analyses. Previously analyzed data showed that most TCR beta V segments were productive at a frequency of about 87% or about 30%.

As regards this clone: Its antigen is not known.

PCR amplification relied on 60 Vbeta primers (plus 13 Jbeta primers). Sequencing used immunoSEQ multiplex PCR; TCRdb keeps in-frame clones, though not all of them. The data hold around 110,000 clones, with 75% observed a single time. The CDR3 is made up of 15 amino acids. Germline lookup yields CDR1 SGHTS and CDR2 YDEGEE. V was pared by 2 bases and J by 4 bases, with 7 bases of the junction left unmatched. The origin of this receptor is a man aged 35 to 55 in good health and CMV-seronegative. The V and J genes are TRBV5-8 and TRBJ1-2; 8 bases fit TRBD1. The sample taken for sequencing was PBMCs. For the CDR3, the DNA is TGTGCCAGCAGCTTAGGGGACAGGCCTCGCTATGGCTACACCTTC. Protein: CASSLGDRPRYGYTF.